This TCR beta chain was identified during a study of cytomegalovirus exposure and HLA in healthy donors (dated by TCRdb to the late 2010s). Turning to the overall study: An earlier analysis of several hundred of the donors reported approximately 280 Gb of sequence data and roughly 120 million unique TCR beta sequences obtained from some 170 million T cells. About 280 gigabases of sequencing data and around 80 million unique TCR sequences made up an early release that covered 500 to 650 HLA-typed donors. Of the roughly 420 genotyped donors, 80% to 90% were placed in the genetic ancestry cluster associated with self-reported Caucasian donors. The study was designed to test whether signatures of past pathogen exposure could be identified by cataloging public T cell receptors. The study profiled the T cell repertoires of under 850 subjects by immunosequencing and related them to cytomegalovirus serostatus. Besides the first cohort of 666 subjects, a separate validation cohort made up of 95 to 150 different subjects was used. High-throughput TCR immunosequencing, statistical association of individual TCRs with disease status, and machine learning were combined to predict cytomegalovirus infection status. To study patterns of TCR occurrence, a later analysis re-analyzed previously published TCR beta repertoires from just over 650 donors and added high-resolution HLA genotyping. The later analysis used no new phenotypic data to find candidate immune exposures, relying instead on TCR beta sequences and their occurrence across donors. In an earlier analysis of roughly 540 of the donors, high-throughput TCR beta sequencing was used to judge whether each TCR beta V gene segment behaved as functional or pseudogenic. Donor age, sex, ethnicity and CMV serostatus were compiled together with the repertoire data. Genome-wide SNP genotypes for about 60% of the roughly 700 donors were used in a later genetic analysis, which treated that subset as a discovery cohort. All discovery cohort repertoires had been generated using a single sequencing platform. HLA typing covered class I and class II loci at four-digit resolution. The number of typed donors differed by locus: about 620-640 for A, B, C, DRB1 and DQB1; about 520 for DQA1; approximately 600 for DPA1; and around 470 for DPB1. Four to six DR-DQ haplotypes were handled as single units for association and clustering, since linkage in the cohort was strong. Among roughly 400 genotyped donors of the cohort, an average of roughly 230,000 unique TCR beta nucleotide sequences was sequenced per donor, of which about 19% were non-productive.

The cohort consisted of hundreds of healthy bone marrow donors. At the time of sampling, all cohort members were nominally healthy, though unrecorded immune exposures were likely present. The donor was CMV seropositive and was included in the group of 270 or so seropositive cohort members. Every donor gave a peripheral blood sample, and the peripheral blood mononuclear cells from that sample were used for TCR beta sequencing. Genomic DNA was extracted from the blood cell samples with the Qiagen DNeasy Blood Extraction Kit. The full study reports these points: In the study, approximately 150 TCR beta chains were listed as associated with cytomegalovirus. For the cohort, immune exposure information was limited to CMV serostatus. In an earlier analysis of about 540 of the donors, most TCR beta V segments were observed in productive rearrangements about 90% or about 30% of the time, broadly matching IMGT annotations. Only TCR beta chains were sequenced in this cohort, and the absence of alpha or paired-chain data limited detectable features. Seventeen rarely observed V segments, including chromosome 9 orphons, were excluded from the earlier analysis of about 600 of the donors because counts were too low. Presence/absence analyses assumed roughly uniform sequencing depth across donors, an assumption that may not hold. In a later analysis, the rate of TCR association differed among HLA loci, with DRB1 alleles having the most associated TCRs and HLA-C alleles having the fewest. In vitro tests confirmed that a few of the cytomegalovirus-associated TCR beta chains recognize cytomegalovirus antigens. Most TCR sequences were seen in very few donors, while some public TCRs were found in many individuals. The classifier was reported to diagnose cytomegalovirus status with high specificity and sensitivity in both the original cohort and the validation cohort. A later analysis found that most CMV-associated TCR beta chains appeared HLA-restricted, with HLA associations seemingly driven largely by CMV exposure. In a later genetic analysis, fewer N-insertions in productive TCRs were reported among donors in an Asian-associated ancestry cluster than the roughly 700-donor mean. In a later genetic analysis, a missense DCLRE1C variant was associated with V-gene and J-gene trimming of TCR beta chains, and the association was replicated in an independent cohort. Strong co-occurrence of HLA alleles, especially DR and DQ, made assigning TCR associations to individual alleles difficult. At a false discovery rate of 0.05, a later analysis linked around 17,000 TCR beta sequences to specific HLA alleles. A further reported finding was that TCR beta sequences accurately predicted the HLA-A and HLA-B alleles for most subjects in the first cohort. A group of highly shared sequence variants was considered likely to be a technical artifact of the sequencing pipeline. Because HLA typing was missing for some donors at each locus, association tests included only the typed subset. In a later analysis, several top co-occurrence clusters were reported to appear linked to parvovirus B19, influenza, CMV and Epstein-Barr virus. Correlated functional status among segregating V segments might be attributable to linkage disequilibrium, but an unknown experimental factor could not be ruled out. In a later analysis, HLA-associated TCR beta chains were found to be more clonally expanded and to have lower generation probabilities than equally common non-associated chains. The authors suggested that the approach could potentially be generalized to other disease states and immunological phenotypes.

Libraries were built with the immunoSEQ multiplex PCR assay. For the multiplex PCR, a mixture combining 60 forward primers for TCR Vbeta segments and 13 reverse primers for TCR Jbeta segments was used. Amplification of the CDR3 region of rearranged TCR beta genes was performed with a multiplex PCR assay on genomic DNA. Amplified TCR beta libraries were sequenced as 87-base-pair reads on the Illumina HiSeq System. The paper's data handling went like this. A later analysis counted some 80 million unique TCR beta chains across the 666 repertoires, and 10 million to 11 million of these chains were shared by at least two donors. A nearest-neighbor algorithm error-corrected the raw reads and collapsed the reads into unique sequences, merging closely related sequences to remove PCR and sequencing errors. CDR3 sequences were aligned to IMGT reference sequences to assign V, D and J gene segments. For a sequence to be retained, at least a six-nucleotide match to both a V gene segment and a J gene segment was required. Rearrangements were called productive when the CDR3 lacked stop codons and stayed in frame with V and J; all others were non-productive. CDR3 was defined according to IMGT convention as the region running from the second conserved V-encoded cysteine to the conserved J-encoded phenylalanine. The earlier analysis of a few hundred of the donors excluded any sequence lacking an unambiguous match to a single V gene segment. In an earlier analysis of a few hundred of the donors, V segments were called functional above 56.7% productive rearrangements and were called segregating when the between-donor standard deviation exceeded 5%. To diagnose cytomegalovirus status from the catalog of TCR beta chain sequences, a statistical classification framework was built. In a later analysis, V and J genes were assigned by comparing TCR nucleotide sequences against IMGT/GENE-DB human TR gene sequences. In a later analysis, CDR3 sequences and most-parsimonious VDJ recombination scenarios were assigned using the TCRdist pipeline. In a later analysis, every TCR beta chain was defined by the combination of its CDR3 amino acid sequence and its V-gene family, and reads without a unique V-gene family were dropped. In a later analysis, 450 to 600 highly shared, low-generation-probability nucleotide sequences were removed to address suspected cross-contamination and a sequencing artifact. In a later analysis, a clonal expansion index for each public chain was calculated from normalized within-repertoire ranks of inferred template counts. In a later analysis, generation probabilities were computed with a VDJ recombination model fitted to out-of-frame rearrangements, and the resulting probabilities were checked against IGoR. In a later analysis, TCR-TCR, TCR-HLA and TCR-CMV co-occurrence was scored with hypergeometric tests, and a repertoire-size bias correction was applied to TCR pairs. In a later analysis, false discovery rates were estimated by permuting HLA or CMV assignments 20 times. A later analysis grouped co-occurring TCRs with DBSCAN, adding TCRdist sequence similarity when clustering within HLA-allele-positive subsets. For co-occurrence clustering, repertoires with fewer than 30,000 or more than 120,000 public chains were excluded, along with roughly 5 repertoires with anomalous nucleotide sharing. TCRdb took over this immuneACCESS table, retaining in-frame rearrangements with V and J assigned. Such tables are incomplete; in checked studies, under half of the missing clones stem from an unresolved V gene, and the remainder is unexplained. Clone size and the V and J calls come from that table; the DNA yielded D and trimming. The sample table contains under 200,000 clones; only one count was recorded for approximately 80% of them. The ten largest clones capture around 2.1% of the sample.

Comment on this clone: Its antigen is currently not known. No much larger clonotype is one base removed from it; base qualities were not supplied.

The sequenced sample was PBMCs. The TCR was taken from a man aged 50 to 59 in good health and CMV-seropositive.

This receptor carries the CDR3 CATYHSPREIISTSNQPQHF. The nucleotide sequence reads TGTGCCACCTACCACTCTCCCCGGGAAATAATCTCTACCAGCAATCAGCCCCAGCATTTT. In this chain, TRBV15 is recombined with TRBJ1-5, with the D gene not clear enough to name. CDR3 length: 20 amino acids, cysteine to phenylalanine. Only the CDR3 portion is preserved as DNA: 60 bases, with reading frame beginning at the first base. Cut back by 8 bases and 1 base, the V and J ends lie 30 bases apart. Per the germline V gene (reference sequence), LNHNV is the CDR1 and YYDKDF is the CDR2.